The source of this TCR beta chain is a study of human T cells and chemical hapten exposure. For the study at large: Patients, predominantly female, presented with alopecia areata, totalis or universalis.

General study results and limits: PT1 expanded TCR counts and patch test score correlated positively.

From the RACE reads, TCRdb called clonotypes with MiXCR, one entry per CDR3 protein. The table includes roughly 50,000 distinct CDR3 sequences, 9.9% detected once. The V segment lost 4 bases and the J segment 4 bases; nucleotides outside the gene matches: 8. The CDR3 loop spans 14 amino acids. The germline V gene has CDR1 DFQATT and CDR2 SNEGSKA (reference sequence). The time point is: patch test 3, about 24 weeks after DPC sensitization. The treatment denotes: therapeutic diphenylcyclopropenone sensitization with weekly scalp DPC. Each patch-test visit's blood sample preceded patch application. Suited to DPC and affected by alopecia, the donors ranged from 18 to 70 years old. Only a few counts were recorded for this clonotype. Its specificity is not known.

Sample: whole blood, taken in connection with sensitization to the hapten diphenylcyclopropenone (DPC). The chain joins TRBV20-1 to TRBJ2-3; 7 bases are shared with TRBD2. This TCR came from a middle-aged woman with alopecia areata. Some clones in this sample may be carry-over from other donors' samples. The CDR3 region is CSATRRGGPDTQYF. CDR3 sequence (DNA): TGCAGTGCTACAAGGCGGGGAGGGCCAGATACGCAGTATTTT.